This T cell receptor beta chain was obtained from a study of cytomegalovirus exposure and HLA in healthy donors. V was pared by 5 bases and J by 1 base, with 11 bases between. The CDR3 is 14 residues long. Germline assignment: CDR1 SEHNR and CDR2 FQNEAQ (reference sequence). This PCR relied on a set of 60 Vbeta primers and 13 Jbeta primers. Profiling relied on immunoSEQ multiplex PCR, and the TCRdb table lists in-frame clones only, not all of them. The data contain some 160,000 clones, approximately 80% of them singletons. The chain carries TRBV7-9 and TRBJ1-1, with D perhaps TRBD1 (5 bases). This receptor was identified in a woman in her 30s in good health and CMV-seronegative. The sample consisted of PBMCs. CDR3: CASSLGGPNTEAFF. The CDR3 DNA sequence: TGTGCCAGCAGCCTGGGGGGTCCGAACACTGAAGCTTTCTTT. Drawing the rest from reference TRBV7-9 and TRBJ1-1, the complete variable domain is DTGVSQNPRHKITKRGQNVTFRCDPISEHNRLYWYRQTLGQGPEFLTYFQNEAQLEKSRLLSDRFSAERPKGSFSTLEIQRTEQGDSAMYLCASSLGGPNTEAFFGQGTRLTVV.